This T cell receptor (beta chain) was profiled in a study of cytomegalovirus exposure and HLA in healthy donors (dated by TCRdb to 2016 to 2017). Looking at the study overall: An earlier analysis of roughly 500 of the donors reported approximately 290 Gb of sequence data and 100 million to 140 million unique TCR beta sequences from roughly 180 million T cells. An early release that covered 500 to 800 HLA-typed donors contained around 300 gigabases of sequencing data and around 80 million unique TCR sequences. Of the 300 to 500 genotyped donors, 80% to 90% were placed in the genetic ancestry cluster associated with self-reported Caucasian donors. The study aimed to test whether cataloging public T cell receptors could reveal signatures of past pathogen exposure. The study profiled the T cell repertoires of under 700 subjects by immunosequencing and related them to cytomegalovirus serostatus. Along with the roughly 700-subject first cohort, a separate validation cohort of more than 90 different subjects was used. To predict cytomegalovirus infection status, the study combined high-throughput TCR immunosequencing, statistical association of individual TCRs with disease status, and machine learning. A later analysis re-analyzed previously published TCR beta repertoires from roughly 630 donors and added high-resolution HLA genotyping to study TCR occurrence patterns. Rather than drawing on any new phenotypic data, the later analysis identified candidate immune exposures from TCR beta sequences and the way those sequences occurred across donors. In an earlier analysis of 500 to 650 of the donors, high-throughput TCR beta sequencing was used to judge whether each TCR beta V gene segment behaved as functional or pseudogenic. Donor age, sex, ethnicity and CMV serostatus were compiled alongside the repertoire data. A later genetic analysis used genome-wide SNP genotypes for about three fifths of the 666 donors, treating that subset as a discovery cohort. Every discovery cohort repertoire had been produced on one sequencing platform. HLA typing included class I and class II loci at four-digit resolution. The number of donors typed differed by locus, with about 629-640 for A, B, C, DRB1 and DQB1, roughly 520 for DQA1, under 610 for DPA1, and approximately 470 for DPB1. Roughly 5 DR-DQ haplotypes were handled as single units for association and clustering, since linkage in the cohort was strong. On average, approximately 250,000 unique TCR beta nucleotide sequences were sequenced per donor among more than 350 genotyped donors of the cohort, with roughly 18% of those sequences being non-productive. Results and caveats for the whole study, not just this receptor: A group of highly shared sequence variants was considered likely to be a technical artifact of the sequencing pipeline. Presence/absence analyses assumed roughly uniform sequencing depth across donors, an assumption that may not hold. Because some donors lacked HLA typing at each locus, the association tests relied only on the typed subset. Over 15 rarely observed V segments, including chromosome 9 orphons, were excluded from the earlier analysis of a few hundred of the donors because counts were too low. Because the 87-base-pair reads could not distinguish some IMGT-functional V segments, including TRBV6-2 and TRBV6-3, those segments were excluded. According to a later analysis, most CMV-associated TCR beta chains appeared to be HLA-restricted, and the HLA associations seemed to be driven largely by CMV exposure. Linkage disequilibrium might explain the correlated functional status among segregating V segments, but an unknown experimental factor could not be ruled out. In a later analysis, TCR association rates were found to vary across HLA loci, with the most associated TCRs seen for DRB1 alleles and the fewest for HLA-C alleles. A further reported finding was that TCR beta sequences accurately predicted the HLA-A and HLA-B alleles for most subjects in the first cohort. Broadly in line with IMGT annotations, most TCR beta V segments showed up in productive rearrangements about 87% or about 30% of the time in an earlier analysis of 450 to 600 of the donors. The only immune exposure information available for the cohort was CMV serostatus. When HLA alleles, especially DR and DQ, strongly co-occurred, attributing TCR associations to individual alleles was difficult. The authors suggested that the approach could potentially be extended to other disease states and immunological phenotypes. In a later genetic analysis, a missense DCLRE1C variant was associated with V-gene and J-gene trimming of TCR beta chains, and the association was replicated in an independent cohort. In the study, around 150 TCR beta chains were listed as associated with cytomegalovirus. According to a later analysis, parvovirus B19, influenza, CMV and Epstein-Barr virus appeared linked to several top co-occurrence clusters. In vitro tests confirmed that three of the cytomegalovirus-associated TCR beta chains recognize cytomegalovirus antigens. The cohort was sequenced for TCR beta chains only, and without alpha or paired-chain data the features that could be detected were limited. Most TCR sequences were seen in very few donors, while some public TCRs were found in many individuals. A later genetic analysis reported fewer N-insertions in productive TCRs among donors in an Asian-associated ancestry cluster than the roughly 690-donor mean. In both the original and validation cohorts, the classifier was reported to diagnose cytomegalovirus status with high specificity and sensitivity. At a false discovery rate of 0.05, a later analysis linked about 16,000 TCR beta sequences to specific HLA alleles. A later analysis found that HLA-associated TCR beta chains were more clonally expanded and had lower generation probabilities than equally common non-associated chains.

The CDR3 holds 13 amino acids from the cysteine to the phenylalanine. Left in the record is the CDR3 DNA by itself, 39 bases read in frame from the first base. The germline V gene sets CDR1 to LGHNA and CDR2 to YNFKEQ. V is clipped by 0 bases and J by 4 bases, and the sequence between their germline boundaries is 7 bases long. In total, roughly 670 healthy bone marrow donors made up the cohort. At the time of sampling, all cohort members were nominally healthy, though unrecorded immune exposures were likely present. The donor was CMV seropositive and was included in the group of 250 to 300 seropositive cohort members. A peripheral blood sample was collected from each donor, and TCR beta sequencing was performed on peripheral blood mononuclear cells. The Qiagen DNeasy Blood Extraction Kit was used to extract genomic DNA from the blood cell samples. Concerning this clone itself: Its antigen is currently not known. It has no much larger one-base neighbor in the sample; base qualities were not kept.

Receptor amplification or capture employed the immunoSEQ multiplex PCR assay. For the multiplex PCR, a mixture combining 60 forward primers for TCR Vbeta segments and 13 reverse primers for TCR Jbeta segments was used. The CDR3 region of rearranged TCR beta genes was amplified from genomic DNA with a multiplex PCR assay. Amplified TCR beta libraries were sequenced as 87-base-pair reads on the Illumina HiSeq System. Processing in the source paper ran as follows. A later analysis counted some 80 million unique TCR beta chains across the 670 or so repertoires, and 10 million to 11 million of these chains were shared by at least two donors. Raw reads were error-corrected and collapsed into unique sequences with a nearest-neighbor algorithm that merged closely related sequences to remove PCR and sequencing errors. To assign V, D and J gene segments, CDR3 sequences were aligned to IMGT reference sequences. For a sequence to be retained, a match of at least six nucleotides to both a V gene segment and a J gene segment was required. Rearrangements were classified as productive when the CDR3 lacked stop codons and remained in frame with V and J, and all other rearrangements were classified as non-productive. CDR3 was defined by IMGT convention, running from the second conserved V-encoded cysteine to the conserved J-encoded phenylalanine. Sequences without an unambiguous match to a single V gene segment were excluded from the earlier analysis of about 640 of the donors. An earlier analysis of fewer than 650 of the donors classified V segments as functional when productive rearrangements were above 56.7% and as segregating when the standard deviation between donors was above 5%. A statistical classification framework was developed to diagnose cytomegalovirus status using the catalog of TCR beta chain sequences. A later analysis assigned V and J genes by comparing TCR nucleotide sequences with IMGT/GENE-DB human TR gene sequences. A later analysis assigned CDR3 sequences and most-parsimonious VDJ recombination scenarios with the TCRdist pipeline. In a later analysis, each TCR beta chain was defined by its CDR3 amino acid sequence together with its V-gene family, and reads lacking a unique V-gene family were excluded. As a way to deal with suspected cross-contamination and a sequencing artifact, a later analysis dropped roughly 620 nucleotide sequences that were highly shared and had low generation probability. In a later analysis, a clonal expansion index was calculated for each public chain from normalized within-repertoire ranks of inferred template counts. Generation probabilities in a later analysis came from a VDJ recombination model fitted to out-of-frame rearrangements, and those results were checked against IGoR. In a later analysis, TCR-TCR, TCR-HLA and TCR-CMV co-occurrence was scored with hypergeometric tests, and a repertoire-size bias correction was applied to TCR pairs. False discovery rates were estimated in a later analysis by permuting HLA or CMV assignments 20 times. In a later analysis, co-occurring TCRs were grouped using DBSCAN, and TCRdist sequence similarity was added for clustering within HLA-allele-positive subsets. Repertoires with fewer than 30,000 or more than 120,000 public chains, plus five repertoires with anomalous nucleotide sharing, were excluded from co-occurrence clustering. TCRdb stores this immuneACCESS table with in-frame sequences only. Part of the clones is absent; in the studies checked, under half of the shortfall reflects unresolved V genes, and no reason is known for the rest. That table furnishes V, J and clone size, whereas the DNA furnished D and trimming. Here the sample has 65,000 or so clones; around 73% occur a single time. 3% of the sample goes to the ten largest clones.

This chain is built from TRBV4-2 and TRBJ2-7; the D gene is not confidently resolved. Sequenced: PBMCs. The clonotype comes from a girl between 10 and 17 years old in good health and CMV-seropositive. The DNA sequence is TGTGCCAGCAGCCAAGATCTTGTTTACGAGCAGTACTTC. Its translation is CASSQDLVYEQYF.